This TCR beta chain was identified during a study of low-dose radiotherapy and immunotherapy resistance in tumors. Across the study: Administration of intravenous cyclophosphamide at 200 mg/m2 took place every two weeks, one day before radiation and immunotherapy.

Trimming took off 1 base at V and 3 bases at J, with 13 bases between the two ends. The CDR3 covers 15 residues. Germline CDR1 is SGHRS and CDR2 is YFSETQ. TRAV- and TRBV-specific primers were used for first-strand cDNA, which covered alpha and beta chains. The PCR that amplified TCRs ran for 20 cycles, relying on a constant-region primer and a V-primer adapter. Each CDR3 protein is one row after TCRdb ran MiXCR on the reads. Among around 90,000 distinct CDR3 sequences, about 19% were seen once, and the ten largest hold under 7.5%. Time point noted: before trial treatment. The sample in question was PBMCs, obtained before treatment. The rearrangement links TRBV5-1 to TRBJ1-1, with TRBD1 as a possible D gene (6 bases). This sequence originates from a male donor with prostate cancer. The CDR3 region is CASSLSGAGDTEAFF. The CDR3, as DNA: TGCGCCAGCAGCTTGTCAGGGGCTGGGGACACTGAAGCTTTCTTT. Using reference TRBV5-1 and TRBJ1-1 for the parts outside the CDR3, the full variable domain is KAGVTQTPRYLIKTRGQQVTLSCSPISGHRSVSWYQQTPGQGLQFLFEYFSETQRNKGNFPGRFSGRQFSNSRSEMNVSTLELGDSALYLCASSLSGAGDTEAFFGQGTRLTVV.